The 17 T cell receptor beta chains listed next were all sequenced from one sample in a study of post-analysis software for immune sequencing data. Prepared TCR beta cDNA libraries contained unique molecular identifiers. TCRdb re-called the PCR reads through MiXCR, storing one row per CDR3 protein. The repertoire includes over 700,000 distinct CDR3 sequences, 30% of them detected once, and 0.5% to 0.6% sits in the top ten. Broader study findings: Comparison of patients with controls showed about 5 TRBV segments more frequent in patients, TRBV5-6, TRBV5-1 and TRBV20-1 among them.

The antigens for these receptors are not known. Sequencing used blood. Every receptor here comes from a girl aged 5 to 17 with multiple sclerosis.

Regarding this clonotype: A single base separates this from a much larger clone, so it may be a read error. The chain joins TRBV6-6 to TRBJ2-1, with 11 positions matching TRBD2. The CDR3 length is 16 residues. From germline, CDR1 is MNHNY and CDR2 SVGAGI (reference sequence). CDR3 DNA: TGTGCCAGCAGCGACATGGGACTAGCGGTCTACAATGGGCAGTTCTTC. Translated: CASSDMGLAVYNGQFF.

V and J are TRBV7-2 and TRBJ2-3; no firm D call. The V gene lost 7 bases and the J gene lost 4 bases, with 18 bases spanning the gap. The CDR3 totals 15 residues. CDR1 SGHTA and CDR2 FQGNSA come from the germline V gene. In DNA form, the CDR3 reads TGTGCCAGCATCCTCAACCCATCAACGGCAGATACGCAGTATTTT. Amino acids: CASILNPSTADTQYF.

V usage is TRBV24-1 and J usage is TRBJ2-3; D may correspond to TRBD1 or TRBD2 (5 bases each). The CDR3 consists of 13 residues. Germline V gene data show CDR1 as KGHDR and CDR2 as SFDVKD. Trimming left V 4 bases short and J 10 bases short, with 14 bases between. The CDR3 bases are TGTGCCACCAGTGAGGGACCTAGCTTGGCGCAGTATTTT. Amino acid sequence: CATSEGPSLAQYF.

This clonotype was observed a handful of times. This CDR3 reads CASSLDTGDYGYTF. In DNA, the CDR3 is TGTGCCAGCAGCTTAGATACGGGGGACTATGGCTACACCTTC. The chain has TRBV7-2 and TRBJ1-2; a possible D gene is TRBD1 (5 bases). This CDR3 has 14 amino acids. The germline V and J ends were trimmed by 1 base and 3 bases, with 9 bases remaining between them. Germline lookup yields CDR1 SGHTA and CDR2 FQGNSA.

This clonotype was seen a few times. This CDR3 reads CASSNAQGGEQYF. CDR3 DNA: TGTGCCAGCTCAAACGCCCAGGGAGGCGAGCAGTACTTC. The V gene is TRBV18, the J gene TRBJ2-7; TRBD2 might be the D (6 bases). CDR1 and CDR2 (germline): KGHSH, LQKENI. Deletions cut 5 bases from V and 6 bases from J, with 14 bases between. The CDR3 consists of 13 residues.

V is TRBV20-1 and J is TRBJ1-5, with D possibly being TRBD1 (5 bases). This CDR3 region has 15 residues. Trimming took off 7 bases at V and 0 bases at J, with 16 bases between the two ends. Looked up from germline, CDR1 is DFQATT and CDR2 is SNEGSKA (reference sequence). CDR3: CSETRDGDSNQPQHF. CDR3 in DNA: TGCAGTGAGACACGGGACGGCGATAGCAATCAGCCCCAGCATTTT.

The chain carries TRBV20-1 and TRBJ1-1; 7 nucleotides align to TRBD1. The germline V gene encodes CDR1 DFQATT and CDR2 SNEGSKA (reference sequence). V lost 6 bases to trimming and J lost 4 bases; unmatched junction nucleotides: 11. The CDR3 is made up of 14 amino acids. The CDR3 nucleotides are TGCAGTGCCACGCAAGGGGGCGAGAGCACTGAAGCTTTCTTT. Translating it yields CSATQGGESTEAFF.

This rearrangement joins TRBV20-1 to TRBJ2-6, with D uncertain. The length of the CDR3 is 13 residues. The germline V gene has CDR1 DFQATT and CDR2 SNEGSKA (reference sequence). V was pared by 6 bases and J by 0 bases, with 6 bases between. For the CDR3, the DNA is TGCAGTGCACCGGACTCTGGGGCCAACGTCCTGACTTTC. Amino acids: CSAPDSGANVLTF.

To note about this clonotype: A read error is possible here, since a much larger clone lies one base away. The chain uses TRBV29-1 and TRBJ2-7; no reliable D call. Trimming cost V 8 bases and J 0 bases, with 14 bases left between them. This CDR3 comprises 13 residues. CDR1 and CDR2 (germline): SQVTM, ANQGSEA. CDR3 in amino acids: CSIGLGRSYEQYF. In nucleotides, the CDR3 is TGCAGCATTGGGCTCGGGCGCTCCTACGAGCAGTACTTC.

The V and J genes are TRBV7-9 and TRBJ2-1, with 9 nucleotides matching TRBD1. This CDR3 is built from 15 residues. From germline, CDR1 is SEHNR and CDR2 FQNEAQ (reference sequence). V gave up 5 bases and J gave up 5 bases; unmatched junction bases: 7. The CDR3 DNA reads as TGTGCCAGCAGCCCAGCCGGGACAGGGCACAATGAGCAGTTCTTC. Translating it yields CASSPAGTGHNEQFF.

This clonotype was picked up many times. The J gene is TRBJ1-1, the V gene TRBV6-5; tentatively, D is TRBD1 (5 bases). V gave up 3 bases and J gave up 0 bases, with 8 bases separating them. Germline-derived CDR1 and CDR2 are MNHEY and SVGAGI. This CDR3 is 14 amino acids long. CDR3 DNA sequence: TGTGCCAGCAGTTATCAGGGCATGAACACTGAAGCTTTCTTT. Translated, it gives CASSYQGMNTEAFF.

The chain carries TRBV20-1 and TRBJ2-1; 12 nucleotides line up with TRBD2. With V trimmed by 3 bases and J by 0 bases, 12 bases remained unmatched. CDR3 length: 19 amino acids. Germline loops: CDR1 DFQATT, CDR2 SNEGSKA (reference sequence). The chain's CDR3 is CSARKGTSGPTSSYNEQFF. CDR3 coding DNA: TGCAGTGCTAGGAAAGGGACTAGCGGGCCAACAAGCTCCTACAATGAGCAGTTCTTC.

The chain combines TRBV20-1 with TRBJ2-3, with 7 nucleotides matching TRBD2. The germline V gene has CDR1 DFQATT and CDR2 SNEGSKA (reference sequence). The CDR3 totals 15 residues. V was pared by 3 bases and J by 7 bases, with 13 bases of the junction left unmatched. The CDR3 reads CSASNERGRSNTQYF. For the CDR3, the DNA is TGCAGTGCTAGTAACGAGCGGGGCCGTTCGAATACGCAGTATTTT.

This clonotype has just a few counts. The chain is built from TRBV24-1 and TRBJ1-5; D gene ambiguous. The CDR3 sequence is 13 residues long. The V and J ends lost 3 bases and 4 bases respectively, with 6 bases between them. The germline gives CDR1 KGHDR, CDR2 SFDVKD. The CDR3 coding sequence is TGTGCCACCAGTGATGGGTGGAATCAGCCCCAGCATTTT. This encodes CATSDGWNQPQHF.

A note on this clonotype: One end of the junction fails to match germline, which may point to a read error. This chain links TRBV9 with TRBJ2-3; D uncertain. Germline loops: CDR1 SGDLS, CDR2 YYNGEE. This CDR3 contains 14 residues. In DNA, the CDR3 is TGTGCCAGCAGCGCGGCTCAAACCACAGATACGCTGTATTTT. Protein product: CASSAAQTTDTLYF.

The CDR3 is CASSEGVSSYEQYF. The CDR3 bases are TGTGCCAGTAGTGAGGGGGTGAGCTCCTACGAGCAGTACTTC. The chain uses TRBV19 and TRBJ2-7, with D possibly matching TRBD1 (6 bases). V was shortened by 5 bases and J by 0 bases, with 11 bases between the two germline ends. The CDR3 is made up of 14 amino acids. Germline CDR1 is LNHDA and CDR2 is SQIVND (reference sequence). Supplemented by reference TRBV19 and TRBJ2-7, the full variable domain reads DGGITQSPKYLFRKEGQNVTLSCEQNLNHDAMYWYRQDPGQGLRLIYYSQIVNDFQKGDIAEGYSVSREKKESFPLTVTSAQKNPTAFYLCASSEGVSSYEQYFGPGTRLTVT.

Comments on this clonotype: This may be a read error, as it is one base from a much larger clone. CDR3 protein: CASSEGTGREQYV. The CDR3 region has the DNA TGTGCCAGCAGTGAGGGGACAGGGCGCGAGCAGTACGTC. The chain links TRBV6-5 to TRBJ2-7; 9 positions match TRBD1. After removal of 5 bases from V and 6 bases from J, the junction contained 5 bases not matched to a gene. The germline V gene encodes CDR1 MNHEY and CDR2 SVGAGI. The CDR3 consists of 13 residues.